Listed below are T cell receptor beta chains from one sample, sequenced in a study of T cell repertoires in ileal Crohn's disease. Measured with immunoSEQ multiplex PCR; TCRdb has only the in-frame clones, and not every one. This table has thousands of clones, 70% to 80% appearing once. The sequencing sample was made of ileal tissue. These receptor sequences come from an adult with Crohn's disease. The CDR3 runs from the conserved cysteine through the conserved F or W. D genes are given only for firm matches. Not every row has a clone size; where given, it reads once, few, many or a size class.

J	size	V	D	DNA	CDR3
TRBJ2-3	once	TRBV5-3	TRBD2	TGTGCCAGAAGCTCCGGACTAGCGGGAGCCACAGATACGCAGTATTTT	CARSSGLAGATDTQYF
TRBJ2-7	-	TRBV14	TRBD1	TGTGCCAGCAGCCAAGCCGGGACAGGGGGCTGGTACGAGCAGTACTTC	CASSQAGTGGWYEQYF
TRBJ2-5	-	TRBV9	-	TGTGCCAGCAGCGAAGACGGGGGGCGACAAGAGACCCAGTACTTC	CASSEDGGRQETQYF
TRBJ1-5	few	TRBV18	-	TGTGCCAGCTCACCATCAGGGGTCGGTCAGCCCCAGCATTTT	CASSPSGVGQPQHF
TRBJ1-5	-	TRBV6-4	TRBD1	TGTGCCAGCAGCAGGGACAGCTACCCCAATCAGCCCCAGCATTTT	CASSRDSYPNQPQHF
TRBJ2-2	-	TRBV15	TRBD2	TGTGCCACCAGCAGAGATTTGGCGGGAGAAACCGGGGAGCTGTTTTTT	CATSRDLAGETGELFF
TRBJ2-1	-	TRBV5-1	-	TGCGCCAGCAGCTTGCCGGACAATGGTGCCAATGAGCAGTTCTTC	CASSLPDNGANEQFF
TRBJ1-1	few	TRBV27	TRBD1	TGTGCCAGCAAGGGACAGGGGATGATGAACACTGAAGCTTTCTTT	CASKGQGMMNTEAFF
TRBJ2-1	-	TRBV4-3	TRBD2	TGCGCCAGCAGCCGGGGCTTTAGCGGGAGAGGCGACAATGAGCAGTTCTTC	CASSRGFSGRGDNEQFF
TRBJ2-1	-	TRBV5-6	TRBD2	TGTGCCAGCAGCGATGGGACTAGCGGGGCAAGCTCCTACAATGAGCAGTTCTTC	CASSDGTSGASSYNEQFF
TRBJ1-5	-	TRBV2	-	TGTGCCAGCAGAGTGACAGTCACGAGTCAGCCCCAGCATTTT	CASRVTVTSQPQHF
TRBJ2-1	once	TRBV7-2	-	TGTGCCAGCAGCTTGGTAGCGTCCACCTACAATGAGCAGTTCTTC	CASSLVASTYNEQFF
TRBJ2-1	-	TRBV7-2	TRBD2	TGTGCCAGCAGCCAGACTAGCGGGAGTTACAATGAGCAGTTCTTC	CASSQTSGSYNEQFF
TRBJ2-7	-	TRBV28	TRBD1	TGTGCCAGCGGGGGACAGGGCGCCGAGCAGTACTTC	CASGGQGAEQYF
TRBJ2-5	-	TRBV4-1	TRBD1	TGCGCCAGCAGCCGACAGGGGACCCAGTACTTC	CASSRQGTQYF
TRBJ1-1	-	TRBV14	-	TGTGCCAGCAGCCCGTACAGGTTTGAAGCTTTCTTT	CASSPYRFEAFF
TRBJ2-5	-	TRBV29-1	-	TGCAGCGTTGAAGACGGGAGTCCCCAAGAGACCCAGTACTTC	CSVEDGSPQETQYF
TRBJ2-3	-	TRBV7-9	-	TGTGCCAGCAGCTTAGGCACCGGAGGCTCCACAGATACGCAGTATTTT	CASSLGTGGSTDTQYF
TRBJ1-5	-	TRBV9	TRBD1	TGTGCCAGCAGCTTCTCGGACAGGGTTAGCCAGCCCCAGCATTTT	CASSFSDRVSQPQHF
TRBJ1-1	-	TRBV5-1	-	TGCGCCAGCAGCTCCCCCCAGGGTGCGACTGAAGCTTTCTTT	CASSSPQGATEAFF
TRBJ2-3	once	TRBV28	-	TGTGCCAGCGGCAGCGCGCAGGGTGTAACGCAGTATTTT	CASGSAQGVTQYF
TRBJ2-6	-	TRBV5-6	-	TGTGCCAGCAGCTTTCTCGGACAGCGCTCTGGGGCCAACGTCCTGACTTTC	CASSFLGQRSGANVLTF
TRBJ1-5	-	TRBV5-1	TRBD1	TGCGCCAGCAGCTTAGACAGGGGGCATCAGCCCCAGCATTTT	CASSLDRGHQPQHF
TRBJ2-1	few	TRBV4-1	-	TGCGCCAGCAGCCAAATGAGGGAGAACAATGAGCAGTTCTTC	CASSQMRENNEQFF
TRBJ1-3	-	TRBV7-2	-	TGTGCCAGCAGCCGAGTTCCGCGTGGGGCGTTGAGTGGAAACACCATATATTTT	CASSRVPRGALSGNTIYF
TRBJ2-2	few	TRBV9	-	TGTGCCAGCAGCACCCGATCAGGTGATACCGGGGAGCTGTTTTTT	CASSTRSGDTGELFF
TRBJ1-1	-	TRBV11-2	-	TGTGCCAGCAGCCCTCAACCTATTATGAACACTGAAGCTTTCTTT	CASSPQPIMNTEAFF
TRBJ1-2	few	TRBV11-2	-	TGTGCCAGCAGCTTAGATAGCCGAGCCTACACCTTC	CASSLDSRAYTF
TRBJ2-3	-	TRBV30	-	TGTGCCTGGAGTTGGCTGGGTAGGGCGAGGGCCACAGATACGCAGTATTTT	CAWSWLGRARATDTQYF
TRBJ1-1	-	TRBV7-3	-	TGTGCCAGCAGCTTGGTGGGAGGCGGGGGCAACACTGAAGCTTTCTTT	CASSLVGGGGNTEAFF
TRBJ2-5	-	TRBV28	-	TGTGCCAGCAGCTTCTTGGGCCAGCGGGTCTCAGAGACCCAGTACTTC	CASSFLGQRVSETQYF
TRBJ1-6	-	TRBV7-2	TRBD1	TGTGCCAGCAGCGCCAGGACAGGGGGCATATCACCCCTCCACTTT	CASSARTGGISPLHF
TRBJ2-1	-	TRBV7-9	-	TGTGCCAGCAGCTTAACACAGGGTTTGAATGAGCAGTTCTTC	CASSLTQGLNEQFF
TRBJ1-1	-	TRBV9	-	TGTGCCAGCAGCGTTGGGGGGACGAGGAACACTGAAGCTTTCTTT	CASSVGGTRNTEAFF
TRBJ2-7	-	TRBV19	TRBD1	TGTGCCAGTAGTAAAGCAAACAGGGGGACCGAGCAGTACTTC	CASSKANRGTEQYF
TRBJ1-2	-	TRBV28	-	TGTGCCAGCAGTTTACGGGAGAACTATGGCTACACCTTC	CASSLRENYGYTF
TRBJ2-3	-	TRBV9	TRBD2	TGTGCCAGCAGCTCTGGACTAGCGGGAGGGAATTTTCGCGATACGCAGTATTTT	CASSSGLAGGNFRDTQYF
TRBJ2-1	-	TRBV6-1	TRBD1	TGTGCCAGCAGGGACAGGCCCCTTCCTGAGCAGTTCTTC	CASRDRPLPEQFF
TRBJ1-5	once	TRBV28	-	TGTGCCAGCAGTTTATTACTCCCGGTCCAGCCCCAGCATTTT	CASSLLLPVQPQHF
TRBJ1-2	-	TRBV4-3	-	TGCGCCAGCAGCCAAGATCGTTCGTCACAAAATGGCTACACCTTC	CASSQDRSSQNGYTF
TRBJ2-2	-	TRBV5-4	TRBD1	TGTGCCAGCAGTGGGGCCGGGACAGGGGGCACCGGGGAGCTGTTTTTT	CASSGAGTGGTGELFF
TRBJ2-3	-	TRBV10-3	-	TGTGCCATCAGTGAACGCGGGAGCACAGATACGCAGTATTTT	CAISERGSTDTQYF